Presented here are 16 T cell receptor beta chains from one specimen sequenced in a study of CD8+ T cells in alopecia areata. RNA extraction and reverse transcription yielded cDNA as sequencing template. Clones were sequenced by immunoSEQ multiplex PCR, and TCRdb holds only the in-frame ones, with some missing. The table has a few thousand clones, around 70% seen once. Specimen: skin. These receptors originate from a human donor in good health.

There are a few counts of this clone. The chain employs TRBV6-5 and TRBJ1-2, with D possibly being TRBD1 (6 bases). Germline CDR1 MNHEY, CDR2 SVGAGI. The CDR3 loop spans 12 amino acids. The V end was cut by 7 bases, the J end by 7 bases, with 13 bases between. The CDR3 is CASTPGGPGYTF. The CDR3 region has the DNA TGTGCCAGCACCCCTGGGGGGCCTGGCTACACCTTC.

This clone was found once. The junction differs from germline at one of its ends, possibly a read error. The identical CDR3 is also encoded by other nucleotide sequences in the sample. V gene TRBV29-1 combines with J gene TRBJ1-1; TRBD1 agrees at 9 bases. The germline V gene has CDR1 SQVTM and CDR2 ANQGSEA. The length of the CDR3 is 14 residues. The CDR3 sequence is CSVSSDRGDTEAFF. The CDR3 DNA follows: TGCAGCGTCTCGTCCGACAGGGGGGACACTGAGGCTTTCTTT.

This clone was recorded only once. The gene calls are TRBV16 and TRBJ1-6; no definite D call. Germline CDR1 KGHSY, CDR2 FQNENV. Trimming shortened V by 2 bases and J by 8 bases, and 7 bases separated the two germline ends. This CDR3 has 13 amino acids. Here the CDR3 DNA reads TGTGCCAGCAGCCAACAGAAATATTCACCCCTCCACTTT. Residues: CASSQQKYSPLHF.

This clone showed up just a few times. This CDR3 is also generated by other DNA sequences in the sample. This rearrangement joins TRBV30 to TRBJ2-5; 8 nucleotides align to TRBD2. Germline V gene data show CDR1 as GTSNPN and CDR2 as SVGIG (reference sequence). The V and J ends lost 2 bases and 5 bases, in that order; junction bases with no gene match: 7. This CDR3 spans 14 amino acids. CDR3 protein: CAWSRGGARETQYF. The CDR3 DNA reads as TGTGCCTGGAGTCGGGGGGGGGCGCGGGAGACCCAGTACTTC.

This clone was detected once. The rearrangement links TRBV11-2 to TRBJ2-3; 8 bases align to TRBD1. The CDR3 runs to 15 residues. Unmatched junction bases numbered 10, after V lost 5 bases and J lost 6 bases. The germline gives CDR1 SGHAT, CDR2 FQNNGV. The CDR3 region is CASSPVAGGGDTQYF. CDR3 DNA sequence: TGTGCCAGCAGCCCCGTGGCAGGGGGCGGGGATACGCAGTATTTT.

The chain uses TRBV10-1 and TRBJ1-2; TRBD1 is a possible D gene (6 bases). The CDR3 loop spans 17 amino acids. Germline CDR1 WNHNN, CDR2 SYGVQD (reference sequence). V lost 4 bases and J 4 bases, leaving 22 bases between the germline ends. CDR3 sequence reads: CASSGRGRSRKIYGYTF. CDR3 bases: TGCGCCAGCAGTGGCAGGGGAAGATCGCGAAAGATCTATGGCTACACCTTC.

This clone was seen just once. This chain joins TRBV7-2 and TRBJ2-5; D is perhaps TRBD2 (6 bases). Trimming took off 6 bases at V and 2 bases at J, with 13 bases between the two ends. Looked up from germline, CDR1 is SGHTA and CDR2 is FQGNSA. The CDR3 runs to 14 residues. DNA for the CDR3: TGTGCCAGCAGGGCCTCTCGGGGGCAAGAGACCCAGTACTTC. Translated: CASRASRGQETQYF.

The chain uses TRBV14 and TRBJ2-6; 10 bases align to TRBD2. The CDR3 covers 18 residues. CDR1 and CDR2 from the germline V gene are SGHDN and FVKESK. The V gene end was trimmed by 6 bases and the J gene end by 0 bases; junction bases not matched to a gene: 8. The CDR3 region has the DNA TGTGCCAGCAGGCCCACTAGCGGGGTAACCTCTGGGGCCAACGTCCTGACTTTC. Translating it yields CASRPTSGVTSGANVLTF.

The sample holds a few counts of this clone. The J gene is TRBJ1-5, the V gene TRBV7-9, with 9 positions matching TRBD1. V was pared by 4 bases and J by 2 bases, with 6 bases of the junction left unmatched. The CDR3 extends over 16 amino acids. CDR1 is SEHNR, CDR2 FQNEAQ, per germline (reference sequence). This chain's CDR3 is CASSSTGGEGNQPQHF. The CDR3 bases are TGTGCCAGCAGCTCAACAGGGGGCGAGGGCAATCAGCCCCAGCATTTT.

The rearrangement joins TRBV12-2 to TRBJ1-6. TRBV12-2 is a pseudogene locus. CDR3 length: 18 residues. DNA for the CDR3: TGTGCAAGTCGCTTCAAGATCCGGGGGGCGCTTGGTAATTCACCCCTCCACTTT. This codes for CASRFKIRGALGNSPLHF.

The rearrangement joins TRBV9 to TRBJ1-1; D is perhaps TRBD1 (6 bases). Germline V lookup: CDR1 SGDLS, CDR2 YYNGEE. The CDR3 is 15 amino acids. The V end lost 3 bases, the J end lost 1 base, and 13 bases lay between the germline ends. The CDR3 spells CASSGQTGTNTEAFF. The DNA of the CDR3 is TGTGCCAGCAGCGGGCAGACAGGAACGAACACTGAAGCTTTCTTT.

V is TRBV29-1 and J is TRBJ1-6, with 8 positions matching TRBD1. After removal of 6 bases from V and 8 bases from J, the junction contained 6 bases not matched to a gene. Per germline, CDR1 SQVTM and CDR2 ANQGSEA. This CDR3 region has 13 residues. The CDR3 protein is CSVGQGRDSPLHF. The CDR3 DNA sequence: TGCAGCGTCGGACAGGGTAGGGATTCACCCCTCCACTTT.

The rearrangement uses TRBV7-9 and TRBJ2-3, with 8 bases that match TRBD1. Germline loops: CDR1 SEHNR, CDR2 FQNEAQ (reference sequence). The CDR3 length is 16 residues. The junction had 15 bases not matched to a gene; V was cut back by 5 bases and J by 8 bases. The CDR3 loop is CASSRTGQGAGVTQYF. For the CDR3, the DNA is TGTGCCAGCAGCCGAACAGGACAGGGCGCTGGAGTTACGCAGTATTTT.

The chain combines TRBV18 with TRBJ1-2; maybe TRBD1 (5 bases). V lost 3 bases to trimming and J lost 3 bases, with 14 bases between them. This CDR3 comprises 15 residues. Germline V gene lookup returns CDR1 KGHSH and CDR2 LQKENI. The CDR3 region is CASSPGVSRDYGYTF. The DNA for the CDR3 is TGTGCCAGCTCACCGGGGGTTTCCCGGGACTATGGCTACACCTTC.

The chain recombines TRBV9 with TRBJ1-6, with 8 bases that match TRBD1. V shed 4 bases and J 6 bases; nucleotides not matched to a gene: 6. The length of the CDR3 is 15 residues. Germline CDR1 is SGDLS and CDR2 is YYNGEE. CDR3 DNA sequence: TGTGCCAGCAGCCCACGACAGGGGACTAATTCACCCCTCCACTTT. Translation: CASSPRQGTNSPLHF.

This sequence joins TRBV7-2 and TRBJ2-7, with D hard to call. Germline values: CDR1 SGHTA, CDR2 FQGNSA. The CDR3 is 13 residues long. Trimming cost V 5 bases and J 3 bases, with 11 bases left between them. The CDR3 DNA follows: TGTGCCAGCAGCCAACTCCTTTACTACGAGCAGTACTTC. Encoded protein: CASSQLLYYEQYF.